These T cell receptor beta chains were read from a single sample in a study of cytomegalovirus exposure and HLA in healthy donors. Clones were sequenced by immunoSEQ multiplex PCR, and TCRdb holds only the in-frame ones, with some missing. The sample has some 150,000 clones; about 64% are singletons. The specimen sequenced was PBMCs. The receptors derive from a woman aged 40 to 50 in good health and CMV-seronegative. The CDR3 runs from the conserved cysteine through the conserved F or W. Size tells how often a clone was seen (once, few, many) or the class of an expanded clone, and some rows leave it out.

V gene	J gene	clone size	CDR3 protein
TRBV2	TRBJ1-1	NA	CASTGQGEAFF
TRBV5-4	TRBJ1-2	NA	CASSLRSGRAYGYTF
TRBV30	TRBJ2-7	NA	CAWSGGSYYEQYF
TRBV10-2	TRBJ2-2	NA	CASRLAGGRTGELFF
TRBV5-1	TRBJ2-3	few	CASSLGLAGSLPTFTDTQYF
TRBV28	TRBJ1-1	NA	CASSLTGAFMNTEAFF
TRBV4-3	TRBJ1-2	once	CASSHYRESNYGYTF
TRBV5-4	TRBJ2-5	few	CASSSTQGMGEQYF
TRBV7-9	TRBJ1-1	few	CASSLVQGQQAFF
TRBV4-3	TRBJ1-6	NA	CASSQGTGNSPLHF
TRBV9	TRBJ1-1	NA	CASSEEQGHTEAFF
TRBV19	TRBJ1-1	NA	CASKSPAGTMNTEAFF
TRBV30	TRBJ1-2	few	CAWMRGGYGYTF
TRBV6-5	TRBJ1-1	NA	CASSLTGSLNTEAFF
TRBV27	TRBJ2-5	NA	CASSFRGTEETQYF
TRBV11-2	TRBJ1-4	NA	CASSLSGLSEKLFF
TRBV2	TRBJ1-1	few	CASRVESTEAFF
TRBV30	TRBJ1-6	few	CAWVGTGDSPLHF
TRBV15	TRBJ2-7	NA	CATSGLAAPYEQYF
TRBV7-2	TRBJ2-1	NA	CASSLGPLAGYYNEQFF
TRBV29-1	TRBJ2-3	NA	CSVDAVAVTDTQYF
TRBV30	TRBJ1-2	NA	CAWKVNRGGNGYTF
TRBV29-1	TRBJ1-2	NA	CSVRSQGDNYGYTF
TRBV28	TRBJ1-2	once	CASSSPRDRVYGYTF
TRBV7-2	TRBJ1-5	NA	CASSPSGLGGQPQHF
TRBV5-1	TRBJ2-1	few	CASSSGGGESNEQFF
TRBV2	TRBJ2-3	NA	CASSRYGLAGGSDTQYF
TRBV25-1	TRBJ1-1	NA	CASRNQGASTEAFF
TRBV27	TRBJ1-2	NA	CASSLDRGLYGYTF
TRBV30	TRBJ1-5	NA	CAWTTSTGRSQPQHF
TRBV5-6	TRBJ1-2	NA	CASSRVSEVNYGYTF
TRBV11-2	TRBJ2-4	NA	CASSLPGGRGIQYF
TRBV12-5	TRBJ2-6	few	CASGLVREPGLESGGANVLTF
TRBV5-1	TRBJ1-2	few	CASGDRLNYGYTF
TRBV5-1	TRBJ2-3	NA	CASSLQYTLTASTDTQYF
TRBV27	TRBJ2-7	NA	CASSDGQGLSYEQYF
TRBV30	TRBJ2-5	NA	CAWSSQAGFQETQYF
TRBV18	TRBJ1-1	NA	CASSMGAGLNTEAFF
TRBV30	TRBJ1-2	NA	CAWSLGTGDGYTF
TRBV19	TRBJ1-5	NA	CASSISRRKSNQPQHF
TRBV2	TRBJ1-1	NA	CASSEAQGSFF
TRBV13	TRBJ2-1	few	CASTGTSGGSEQFF
TRBV27	TRBJ1-5	NA	CASSPRGNNQPQHF
TRBV12-5	TRBJ1-5	NA	CASVLGTYYSNQPQHF
TRBV27	TRBJ1-4	NA	CASSPKGANEKLFF
TRBV7-2	TRBJ1-3	many	CASSPTRNTIYF
TRBV9	TRBJ2-1	NA	CASSVASGGVNEQFF
TRBV5-1	TRBJ1-1	NA	CASSFTTGAEAFF
TRBV11-2	TRBJ1-1	NA	CASSFGTGGRRTEAFF